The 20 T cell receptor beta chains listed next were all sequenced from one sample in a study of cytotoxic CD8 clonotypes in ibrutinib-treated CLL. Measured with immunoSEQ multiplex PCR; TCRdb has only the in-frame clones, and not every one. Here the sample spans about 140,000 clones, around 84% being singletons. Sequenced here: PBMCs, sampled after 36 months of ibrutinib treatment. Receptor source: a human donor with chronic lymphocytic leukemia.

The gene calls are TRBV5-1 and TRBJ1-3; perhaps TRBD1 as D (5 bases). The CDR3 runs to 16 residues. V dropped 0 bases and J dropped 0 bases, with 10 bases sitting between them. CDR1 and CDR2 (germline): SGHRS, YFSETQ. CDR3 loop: CASSLGSRASGNTIYF. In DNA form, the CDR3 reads TGCGCCAGCAGCTTGGGGTCCAGGGCCTCTGGAAACACCATATATTTT.

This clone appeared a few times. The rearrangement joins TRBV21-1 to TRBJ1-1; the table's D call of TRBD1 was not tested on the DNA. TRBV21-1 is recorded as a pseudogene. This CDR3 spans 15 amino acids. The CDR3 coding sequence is TGTGCCAGCAGCAAAGAAATTGACAGGGAGACTGAAGCTTTCTTT. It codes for CASSKEIDRETEAFF.

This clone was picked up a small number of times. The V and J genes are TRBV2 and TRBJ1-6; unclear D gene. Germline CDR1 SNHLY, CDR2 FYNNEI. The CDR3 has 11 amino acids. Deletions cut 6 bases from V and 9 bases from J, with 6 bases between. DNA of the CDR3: TGTGCCAGCAGGGGTAGTTCACCCCTCCACTTT. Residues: CASRGSSPLHF.

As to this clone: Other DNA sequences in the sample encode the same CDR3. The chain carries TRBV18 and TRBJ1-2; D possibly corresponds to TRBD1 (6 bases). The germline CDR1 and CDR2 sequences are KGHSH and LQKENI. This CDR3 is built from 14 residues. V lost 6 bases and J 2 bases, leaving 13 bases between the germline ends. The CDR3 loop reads CASSPGGGNYGYTF. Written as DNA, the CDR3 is TGTGCCAGCTCCCCTGGGGGGGGCAACTATGGCTACACCTTC. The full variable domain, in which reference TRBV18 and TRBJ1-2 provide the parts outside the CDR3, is NAGVMQNPRHLVRRRGQEARLRCSPMKGHSHVYWYRQLPEEGLKFMVYLQKENIIDESGMPKERFSAEFPKEGPSILRIQQVVRGDSAAYFCASSPGGGNYGYTFGSGTRLTVV.

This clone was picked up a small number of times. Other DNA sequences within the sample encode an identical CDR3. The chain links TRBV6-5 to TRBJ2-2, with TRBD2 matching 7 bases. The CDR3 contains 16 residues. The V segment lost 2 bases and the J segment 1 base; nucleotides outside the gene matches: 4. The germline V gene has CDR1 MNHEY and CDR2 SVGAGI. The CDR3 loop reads CASSYGLAVNTGELFF. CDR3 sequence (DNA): TGTGCCAGCAGTTACGGTCTAGCGGTGAACACCGGGGAGCTGTTTTTT.

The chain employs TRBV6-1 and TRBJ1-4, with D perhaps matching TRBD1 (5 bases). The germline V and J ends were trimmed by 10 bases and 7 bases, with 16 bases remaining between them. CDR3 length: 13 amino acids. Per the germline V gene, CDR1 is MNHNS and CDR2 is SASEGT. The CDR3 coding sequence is TGTGCCACCCCGTGGGGGGTGGGTGAAAAACTGTTTTTT. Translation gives CATPWGVGEKLFF.

CDR3 bases: TGTGCCAGCAGGAACCAGGGAAGCACTGAAGCTTTCTTT. Translation gives CASRNQGSTEAFF. This chain connects TRBV6-4 to TRBJ1-1; D is perhaps TRBD1 (5 bases). The V end was cut by 6 bases, the J end by 4 bases, with 12 bases between. CDR3 length equals 13 residues. CDR1 and CDR2 from the germline V gene are MRHNA and SNTAGT.

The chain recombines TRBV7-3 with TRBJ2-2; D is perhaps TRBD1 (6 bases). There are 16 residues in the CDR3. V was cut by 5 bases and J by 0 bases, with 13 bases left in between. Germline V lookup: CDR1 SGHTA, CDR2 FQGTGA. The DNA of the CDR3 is TGTGCCAGCAGCCCGACAGGAACCTCGAACACCGGGGAGCTGTTTTTT. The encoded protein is CASSPTGTSNTGELFF.

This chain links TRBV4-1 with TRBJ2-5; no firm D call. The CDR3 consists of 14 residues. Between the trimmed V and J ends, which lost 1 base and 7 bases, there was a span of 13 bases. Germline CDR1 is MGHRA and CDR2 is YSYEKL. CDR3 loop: CASSQVPTSGTQYF. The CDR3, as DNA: TGCGCCAGCAGCCAAGTCCCTACCTCTGGGACCCAGTACTTC.

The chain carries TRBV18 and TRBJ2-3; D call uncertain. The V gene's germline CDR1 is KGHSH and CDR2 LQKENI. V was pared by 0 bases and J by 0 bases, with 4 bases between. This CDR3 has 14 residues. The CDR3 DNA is TGTGCCAGCTCACCACCGGCAAGCACAGATACGCAGTATTTT. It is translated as CASSPPASTDTQYF.

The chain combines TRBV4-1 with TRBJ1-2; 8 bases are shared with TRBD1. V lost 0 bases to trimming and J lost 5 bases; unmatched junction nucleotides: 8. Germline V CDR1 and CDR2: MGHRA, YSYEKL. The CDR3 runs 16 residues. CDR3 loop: CASSQDGGRGQYGYTF. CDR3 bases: TGCGCCAGCAGCCAAGATGGGGGCAGGGGGCAATATGGCTACACCTTC.

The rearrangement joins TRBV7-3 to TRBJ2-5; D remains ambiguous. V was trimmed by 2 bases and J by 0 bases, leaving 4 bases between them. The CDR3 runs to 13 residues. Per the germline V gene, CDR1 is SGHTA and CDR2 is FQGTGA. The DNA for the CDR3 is TGTGCCAGCAGCTTAGGACACCAAGAGACCCAGTACTTC. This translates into CASSLGHQETQYF.

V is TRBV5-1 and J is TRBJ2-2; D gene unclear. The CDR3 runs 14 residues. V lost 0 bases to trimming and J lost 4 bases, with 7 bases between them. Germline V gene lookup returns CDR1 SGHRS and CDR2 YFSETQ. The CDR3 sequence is CASSLEGITGELFF. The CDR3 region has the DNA TGCGCCAGCAGCTTGGAAGGGATCACCGGGGAGCTGTTTTTT.

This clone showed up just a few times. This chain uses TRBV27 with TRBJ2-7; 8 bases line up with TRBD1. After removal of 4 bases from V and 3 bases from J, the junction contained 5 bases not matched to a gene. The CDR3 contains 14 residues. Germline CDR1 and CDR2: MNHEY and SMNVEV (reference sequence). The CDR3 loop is CASSSTGQGYEQYF. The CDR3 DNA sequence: TGTGCCAGCAGTTCCACAGGACAGGGCTACGAGCAGTACTTC.

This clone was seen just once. The CDR3 coding sequence is TGTGCCAGCAGCTTAGAAGGTCCACTAGCGGGAGCCTACGAGCAGTACTTC. Its translation: CASSLEGPLAGAYEQYF. This chain joins TRBV11-2 and TRBJ2-7, with TRBD2 matching 11 bases. The germline gives CDR1 SGHAT, CDR2 FQNNGV. J gave up 2 bases and V 0 bases, and 6 bases lay outside the gene matches. CDR3 length equals 17 residues.

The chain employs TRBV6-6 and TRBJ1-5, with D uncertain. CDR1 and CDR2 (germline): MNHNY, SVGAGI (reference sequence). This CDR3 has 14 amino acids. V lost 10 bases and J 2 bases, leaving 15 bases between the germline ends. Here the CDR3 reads CATASGLGNQPQHF. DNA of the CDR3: TGTGCCACCGCATCGGGGTTGGGCAATCAGCCCCAGCATTTT.

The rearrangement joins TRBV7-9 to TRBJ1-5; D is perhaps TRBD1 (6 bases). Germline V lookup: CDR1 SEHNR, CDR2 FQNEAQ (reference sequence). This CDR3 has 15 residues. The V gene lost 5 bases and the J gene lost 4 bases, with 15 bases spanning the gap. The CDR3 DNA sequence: TGTGCCAGCAGCCCAAGAGGGGGGTCTAATCAGCCCCAGCATTTT. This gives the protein CASSPRGGSNQPQHF.

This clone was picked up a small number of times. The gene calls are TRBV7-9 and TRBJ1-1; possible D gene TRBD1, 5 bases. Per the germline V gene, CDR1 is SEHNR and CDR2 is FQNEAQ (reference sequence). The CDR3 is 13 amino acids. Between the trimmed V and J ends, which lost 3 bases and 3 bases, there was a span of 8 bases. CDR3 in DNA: TGTGCCAGCAGCTTTACACAGGACACTGAAGCTTTCTTT. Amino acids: CASSFTQDTEAFF. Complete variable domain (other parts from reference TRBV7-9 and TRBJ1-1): DTGVSQNPRHKITKRGQNVTFRCDPISEHNRLYWYRQTLGQGPEFLTYFQNEAQLEKSRLLSDRFSAERPKGSFSTLEIQRTEQGDSAMYLCASSFTQDTEAFFGQGTRLTVV.

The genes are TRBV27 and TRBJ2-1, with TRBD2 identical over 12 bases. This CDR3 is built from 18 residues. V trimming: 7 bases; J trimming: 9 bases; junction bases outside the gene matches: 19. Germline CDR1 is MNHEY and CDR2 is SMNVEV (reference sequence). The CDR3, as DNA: TGTGCCAGCACTCGACTAGCGGGGGCTAAGGAGCCTTTCGGTGAGCAGTTCTTC. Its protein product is CASTRLAGAKEPFGEQFF.

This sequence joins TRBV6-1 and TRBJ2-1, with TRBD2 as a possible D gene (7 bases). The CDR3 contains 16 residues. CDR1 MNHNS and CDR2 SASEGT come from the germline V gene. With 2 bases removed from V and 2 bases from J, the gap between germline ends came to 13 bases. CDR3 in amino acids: CASSELWGGPYNEQFF. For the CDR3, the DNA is TGTGCCAGCAGTGAACTTTGGGGGGGCCCCTACAATGAGCAGTTCTTC.